Listed below are T cell receptor beta chains from one sample, sequenced in a study of somatic mutations in cytotoxic T cells in rheumatoid arthritis. Here immunoSEQ multiplex PCR was the method, and the copy in TCRdb shows in-frame clones only, minus some. The table lists under 13,000 clones, over 65% of them singletons. Sequencing input: CD8+ T cells sorted from blood. These receptors came from an adult with rheumatoid arthritis. Each CDR3 is given with its conserved first and last residue. A D gene is named only where the DNA matches it firmly. Only some rows state a clone size, as once, few, many or a class for expanded clones.

15	TRBJ2-1	NA	TRBV4-1	NA	CASSLRDTNYNEQFF	TGCGCCAGCAGCTTGCGGGACACCAACTACAATGAGCAGTTCTTC
15	TRBJ2-1	NA	TRBV5-1	NA	CASSSIRPGRNEQFF	TGCGCCAGCAGCTCGATCCGACCGGGGCGGAATGAGCAGTTCTTC
14	TRBJ2-1	NA	TRBV9	TRBD2	CASSQRDWNNEQFF	TGTGCCAGCAGCCAGCGGGACTGGAACAATGAGCAGTTCTTC
14	TRBJ1-2	NA	TRBV7-9	NA	CASSSSGSNYGYTF	TGTGCCAGCAGCTCCTCCGGGTCCAACTATGGCTACACCTTC
14	TRBJ2-1	NA	TRBV11-2	NA	CASSLVGGADEQFF	TGTGCCAGCAGCTTAGTGGGGGGAGCGGATGAGCAGTTCTTC
15	TRBJ2-2	NA	TRBV4-1	TRBD1	CASTPGGANTGELFF	TGCGCCAGCACCCCAGGGGGCGCGAACACCGGGGAGCTGTTTTTT
12	TRBJ2-1	few	TRBV9	NA	CASSVGRNEQFF	TGTGCCAGCAGCGTAGGTAGAAATGAGCAGTTCTTC
13	TRBJ1-1	few	TRBV14	NA	CASSQDSRGKAFF	TGTGCCAGCAGCCAAGATTCACGGGGTAAAGCTTTCTTT
13	TRBJ2-2	NA	TRBV10-3	NA	CASRDMNTGELFF	TGTGCCAGCCGGGACATGAACACCGGGGAGCTGTTTTTT
15	TRBJ2-3	NA	TRBV11-2	NA	CASSLGETHTDTQYF	TGTGCCAGCAGCTTAGGAGAGACCCACACAGATACGCAGTATTTT
14	TRBJ2-7	NA	TRBV6-6	NA	CASSLGSGSYEQYF	TGTGCCAGCAGCCTAGGGTCGGGCTCCTACGAGCAGTACTTC
14	TRBJ2-1	NA	TRBV6-5	NA	CASSRLASYNEQFF	TGTGCCAGCAGTCGACTCGCATCCTACAATGAGCAGTTCTTC
15	TRBJ2-3	NA	TRBV9	TRBD2	CASSVDSGGTDTQYF	TGTGCCAGCAGCGTAGATAGCGGGGGGACAGATACGCAGTATTTT
15	TRBJ1-1	few	TRBV6-1	TRBD1	CASSEGDRLNTEAFF	TGTGCCAGCAGTGAGGGGGACAGGTTAAACACTGAAGCTTTCTTT
16	TRBJ2-7	NA	TRBV7-9	NA	CASSFGQDWGVYEQYF	TGTGCCAGCAGCTTCGGACAGGACTGGGGGGTGTACGAGCAGTACTTC
13	TRBJ1-5	NA	TRBV19	NA	CASSIVLHQPQHF	TGTGCCAGTAGTATCGTTCTCCATCAGCCCCAGCATTTT
15	TRBJ1-5	NA	TRBV28	NA	CASSLRPTGDQPQHF	TGTGCCAGCAGTTTAAGGCCTACGGGGGATCAGCCCCAGCATTTT
16	TRBJ1-3	NA	TRBV28	NA	CASSFEGAGTGNTIYF	TGTGCCAGCAGTTTCGAGGGTGCGGGCACTGGAAACACCATATATTTT
15	TRBJ1-2	NA	TRBV2	NA	CATVEGRGLYYGYTF	TGTGCCACCGTAGAAGGCAGGGGATTATACTATGGCTACACCTTC
13	TRBJ2-3	NA	TRBV6-5	TRBD2	CASSLAGADTQYF	TGTGCCAGCAGTTTGGCGGGAGCAGATACGCAGTATTTT
14	TRBJ1-2	few	TRBV6-5	NA	CASSYSWGHYGYTF	TGTGCCAGCAGTTACTCGTGGGGGCACTATGGCTACACCTTC
14	TRBJ2-1	NA	TRBV19	NA	CASSISSSYNEQFF	TGTGCCAGTAGTATTTCTAGCTCCTACAATGAGCAGTTCTTC
15	TRBJ1-3	NA	TRBV5-1	NA	CASSTDGLSGNTIYF	TGCGCCAGCAGCACAGACGGACTCTCTGGAAACACCATATATTTT
15	TRBJ2-7	NA	TRBV4-3	NA	CASSQFAGSGYEQYF	TGCGCCAGCAGCCAATTCGCAGGGTCCGGCTACGAGCAGTACTTC
14	TRBJ2-3	NA	TRBV5-8	NA	CASSPGAYTDTRYF	TGTGCCAGCAGCCCGGGGGCTTACACAGATACGCGGTATTTT
10	TRBJ1-1	few	TRBV23-1	NA	CASSRQEAFF	TGCGCCAGCAGCCGACAGGAAGCTTTCTTT
11	TRBJ2-7	NA	TRBV20-1	NA	CSARTSNEQYF	TGCAGTGCTAGGACCAGCAACGAGCAGTACTTC
15	TRBJ2-1	NA	TRBV7-9	NA	CASSLNRALSNEQFF	TGTGCCAGCAGCCTGAACAGGGCCTTATCGAATGAGCAGTTCTTC
15	TRBJ2-2	NA	TRBV28	TRBD2	CASSSRLASTGELFF	TGTGCCAGCAGTTCCAGACTAGCTAGTACCGGGGAGCTGTTTTTT